This T cell receptor (beta chain) was sequenced in a study of cytomegalovirus exposure and HLA in healthy donors. Across the whole study: A subsequent analysis stated that the 120 or so validation repertoires were run on the same platform as the roughly 700 first-cohort repertoires. Regarding the study as a whole: Most TCR sequences were seen very rarely across donors, but some public TCRs occurred in many.

V shed 7 bases and J shed 0 bases, with 22 bases lying between them. The V gene's germline CDR1 is SEHNR and CDR2 FQNEAQ (reference sequence). This CDR3 has 18 residues. This clone was detected only once. Its cognate antigen is unknown. The assay was immunoSEQ multiplex PCR, and TCRdb's table has in-frame clones only and misses some. In the table there are 150,000 to 200,000 clones, more than 75% of which are singletons. This chain joins TRBV7-9 and TRBJ1-3; D not resolved. Material: PBMCs. This sequence was found in a man younger than 35 in good health and CMV-seronegative. Written as DNA, the CDR3 is TGTGCCAGCACCGATCCTACTTTTTTACAGTACTCTGGAAACACCATATATTTT. This codes for CASTDPTFLQYSGNTIYF. Filled out from reference TRBV7-9 and TRBJ1-3, the complete variable domain reads DTGVSQNPRHKITKRGQNVTFRCDPISEHNRLYWYRQTLGQGPEFLTYFQNEAQLEKSRLLSDRFSAERPKGSFSTLEIQRTEQGDSAMYLCASTDPTFLQYSGNTIYFGEGSWLTVV.